The clone carrying this T cell receptor (beta chain) was seen many times. The protocol was immunoSEQ multiplex PCR, while the TCRdb copy is restricted to in-frame clones and leaves out a portion. The sample lists about 330,000 clones; over 75% were seen once. The germline V and J ends were trimmed by 2 bases and 0 bases, with 8 bases remaining between them. The germline V gene has CDR1 SGHTA and CDR2 FQGTGA. CDR3 length equals 16 residues. The sample belongs to a study of blood T cell repertoires in COVID-19. The overall study: The United States, Italy and Spain provided the acute and convalescent COVID-19 samples. From T cells, B-cell-depleted T cells, or PBMCs came the material, which was cDNA or gDNA.

The sequenced sample was peripheral blood. This sequence originates from a woman aged 45-65 years with active or convalescent COVID-19. The rearrangement joins TRBV7-3 to TRBJ1-6, with D possibly being TRBD1 (6 bases). CDR3 bases: TGTGCCAGCAGCTTACAGGGGAGCTCCTATAATTCACCCCTCCACTTT. As protein: CASSLQGSSYNSPLHF.